The T cell receptor beta chain under discussion was sequenced for a study of CD8+ T cells in alopecia areata. Both peripheral blood and punch biopsies of lesional scalp skin were obtained from patients who had alopecia areata. Isolation of CD4+ and CD8+ T cells from PBMCs was achieved by sorting. In the case of this clone: Its specificity is unknown.

Sequencing templates came from extracted RNA that was reverse transcribed into cDNA. The protocol was immunoSEQ multiplex PCR, while the TCRdb copy is restricted to in-frame clones and leaves out a portion. The table records around 120,000 clones, about 46% of them present only once. CDR3 size: 10 residues. The V and J ends lost 5 bases and 9 bases respectively, with 8 bases between them. CDR1 is SQVTM and CDR2 is ANQGSEA in the germline V gene. Overall study results and limits: Lesional scalp, notably in alopecia totalis/universalis, had clonality above that of normal scalp. Patients showed less clear TCR sequence sharing than mice, possibly partly because of HLA diversity.

The material sequenced was NKG2D-low CD8+ T cells sorted from blood. The rearrangement joins TRBV29-1 to TRBJ2-1; D call uncertain. This clonotype originated in a human donor with alopecia areata. Here the CDR3 DNA reads TGCAGCGTTAGGTGGACTGAGCAGTTCTTC. Amino acids: CSVRWTEQFF.